The T cell receptor (beta chain) described here comes from a study of blood T cell repertoires in COVID-19. Looking at the study overall: Donors in the United States, Italy and Spain gave samples during acute or convalescent COVID-19. Sample material is recorded as cDNA or gDNA derived from T cells, B-cell-depleted T cells, or PBMCs.

Per germline, CDR1 LGHDT and CDR2 YNNKEL (reference sequence). The CDR3 length is 15 residues. The trim removed 3 bases at V and 0 bases at J, leaving 5 bases unmatched. Assay used: immunoSEQ multiplex PCR; TCRdb lists only in-frame clones, some missing. The table records some 200,000 clones, 90% to 95% of them present only once. The chain links TRBV3-1 (or the pseudogene TRBV3-2) to TRBJ2-7; 7 bases are a match to TRBD2. This clonotype originated in a man aged 30-40 years with COVID-19, enrolled during active disease. Input material: peripheral blood. In DNA, the CDR3 is TGTGCCAGCAGCCAGGGCCGCGGGGGCTCCTACGAGCAGTACTTC. This sequence encodes CASSQGRGGSYEQYF.